Detailed here is one TCR beta chain. Antigen unknown. The PCR was carried out with 60 Vbeta primers and 13 Jbeta primers. The assay was immunoSEQ multiplex PCR, and TCRdb's table has in-frame clones only and misses some. Of over 250,000 clones in the sample, roughly 90% are singletons; the top ten hold roughly 4%. This sample is part of a study of cytomegalovirus exposure and HLA in healthy donors. Study results and caveats: Among the CMV-associated chains, a few were confirmed in vitro as specific for CMV antigens. The likely explanation for a cluster of highly shared sequence variants was sequencing artifact.

The specimen sequenced was PBMCs. This TCR came from a man aged 35 to 55 in good health and CMV-seropositive.

The CDR3 loop is CASSQKYKGSRGEQYF. DNA for the CDR3: TGCGCCAGCAGCCAAAAATATAAGGGGTCTCGTGGAGAGCAGTACTTC. V and J are TRBV4-3 and TRBJ2-7; tentative D call: TRBD1 (5 bases). Trimming stripped 2 bases from V and 7 bases from J, with 21 bases between. This CDR3 comprises 16 residues. CDR1 and CDR2 (germline): LGHNA, YSLEER.